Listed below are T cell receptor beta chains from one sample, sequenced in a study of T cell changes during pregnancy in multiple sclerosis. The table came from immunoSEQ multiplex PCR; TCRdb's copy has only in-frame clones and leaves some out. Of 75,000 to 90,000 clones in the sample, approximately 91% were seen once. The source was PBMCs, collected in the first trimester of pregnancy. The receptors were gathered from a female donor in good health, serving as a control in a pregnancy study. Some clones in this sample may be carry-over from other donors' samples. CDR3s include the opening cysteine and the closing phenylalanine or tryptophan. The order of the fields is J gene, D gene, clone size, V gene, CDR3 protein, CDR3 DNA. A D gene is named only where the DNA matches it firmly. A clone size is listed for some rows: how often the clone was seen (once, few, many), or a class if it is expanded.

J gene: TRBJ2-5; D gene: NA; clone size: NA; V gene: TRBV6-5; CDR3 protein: CASSYEDEETQYF; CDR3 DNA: TGTGCCAGCAGTTATGAGGATGAGGAGACCCAGTACTTC
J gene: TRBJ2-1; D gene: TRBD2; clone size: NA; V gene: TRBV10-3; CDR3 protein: CAISPPIAGGQGNEQFF; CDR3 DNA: TGTGCCATCAGCCCACCTATAGCGGGGGGGCAGGGCAATGAGCAGTTCTTC
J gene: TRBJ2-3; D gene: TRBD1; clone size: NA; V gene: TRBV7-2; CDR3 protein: CASSPGTGKDTQYF; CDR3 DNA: TGTGCCAGCAGCCCTGGGACAGGGAAGGATACGCAGTATTTT
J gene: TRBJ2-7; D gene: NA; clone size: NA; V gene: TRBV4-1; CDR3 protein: CASSQESTVRTYEQYF; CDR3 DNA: TGCGCCAGCAGCCAAGAGTCGACAGTCCGGACCTACGAGCAGTACTTC
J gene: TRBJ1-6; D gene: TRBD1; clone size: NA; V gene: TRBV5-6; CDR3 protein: CASSGAGTGNSPLHF; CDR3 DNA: TGTGCCAGCAGCGGGGCCGGGACAGGGAATTCACCCCTCCACTTT
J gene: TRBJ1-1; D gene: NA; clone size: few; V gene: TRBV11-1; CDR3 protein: CASSATPGTLNTEAFF; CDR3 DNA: TGTGCCAGCAGCGCTACCCCCGGGACACTGAACACTGAAGCTTTCTTT
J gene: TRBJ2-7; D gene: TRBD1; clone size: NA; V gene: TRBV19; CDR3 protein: CASSPGGQGAVPTYEQYF; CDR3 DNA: TGTGCCAGTAGTCCAGGGGGACAGGGGGCGGTCCCTACCTACGAGCAGTACTTC
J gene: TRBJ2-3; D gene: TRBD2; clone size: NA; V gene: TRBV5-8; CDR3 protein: CASSRLADTQYF; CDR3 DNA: TGTGCCAGCAGCCGACTAGCGGATACGCAGTATTTT
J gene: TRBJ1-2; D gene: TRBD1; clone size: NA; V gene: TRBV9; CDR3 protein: CASSSRDSPNYGYTF; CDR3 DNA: TGTGCCAGCAGCTCAAGGGACAGCCCTAACTATGGCTACACCTTC
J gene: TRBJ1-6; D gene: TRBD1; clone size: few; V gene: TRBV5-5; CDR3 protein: CASSLAGGSPLHF; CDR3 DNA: TGTGCCAGCAGCTTGGCAGGGGGTTCACCCCTCCACTTT